This T cell receptor beta chain was found in a study of cytomegalovirus exposure and HLA in healthy donors. Points from the study as a whole: In an earlier analysis, in 587 donors, most V segments appeared productive either ~87% or ~30% of the time. Judged likely to be a sequencing artifact was a cluster of highly shared sequence variants.

PCR primers comprised 60 Vbeta and 13 Jbeta primers. Sequencing was performed with immunoSEQ multiplex PCR; in TCRdb, only in-frame clones are kept and a portion is missing. Among 250,000 to 350,000 clones listed, about nine tenths were seen once. About this clone itself: Antigen specificity is unknown.

The CDR3 consists of 14 residues. Trimming removed 0 bases from V and 3 bases from J, with 10 bases in between. CDR1 and CDR2 (germline): SGHRS, YFSETQ. V is TRBV5-1 and J is TRBJ2-7; possible D gene TRBD1, 6 bases. The sequence came from a man aged 35 to 55 in good health and CMV-seropositive. What was sequenced was PBMCs. The CDR3 region is CASSLGGTNYEQYF. The CDR3 DNA reads as TGCGCCAGCAGCTTGGGAGGGACAAACTACGAGCAGTACTTC.